This TCR beta chain was profiled in a study of blood T cell repertoires in COVID-19. Across the whole study: The cDNA or gDNA used as material had been derived from T cells, B-cell-depleted T cells, or PBMCs.

The CDR3 is 14 amino acids. V was trimmed by 2 bases and J by 2 bases, leaving 10 bases between them. Germline CDR1 reads SGHRS; CDR2 reads YFSETQ. Seattle cases were enrolled at active infection and followed longitudinally. This clone came up once. Per the original methods: Reference gene primers were amplified, and this amplification served to estimate nucleated cell counts. The protocol was immunoSEQ multiplex PCR, while the TCRdb copy is restricted to in-frame clones and leaves out a portion. For V, J and clone size, that table is used; D and trimming come from the DNA. The repertoire holds around 100,000 clones, with 80% to 90% as singletons.

Sequenced material: peripheral blood. The sequence was obtained from a man older than 75 with COVID-19, enrolled during active disease. The rearrangement joins TRBV5-1 to TRBJ1-1; D uncertain. The CDR3 sequence is CASSFTVPNTEAFF. CDR3 bases: TGCGCCAGCAGCTTCACAGTCCCTAACACTGAAGCTTTCTTT.